This TCR beta chain is from a study of patients and donors after allogeneic stem cell transplantation. TCRdb reanalysed the RT-PCR reads using MiXCR and keeps one entry per CDR3 protein. The profile covers 410,000 or so distinct CDR3 sequences, with 15% to 20% appearing a single time and 6% to 8% taken by the ten largest. In this sample, this clonotype turned up a few times. The germline gives CDR1 SGHVS, CDR2 FNYEAQ. J was trimmed by 6 bases and V by 0 bases; bases with no gene match: 2. This CDR3 contains 14 residues. The rearrangement links TRBV7-6 to TRBJ1-5; TRBD1 agrees at 7 bases. The clonotype originates from a human donor who was either an allogeneic HSCT recipient or a stem cell or donor lymphocyte infusion donor (not recorded which). It is not recorded whose cells these are; they may come from a transplant donor. Sequencing input: blood, either unsorted or a sorted T cell fraction (not recorded which). Written as DNA, the CDR3 is TGTGCCAGCAGCTTAGCGGCAGGGGGTCAGCCCCAGCATTTT. Translated: CASSLAAGGQPQHF.